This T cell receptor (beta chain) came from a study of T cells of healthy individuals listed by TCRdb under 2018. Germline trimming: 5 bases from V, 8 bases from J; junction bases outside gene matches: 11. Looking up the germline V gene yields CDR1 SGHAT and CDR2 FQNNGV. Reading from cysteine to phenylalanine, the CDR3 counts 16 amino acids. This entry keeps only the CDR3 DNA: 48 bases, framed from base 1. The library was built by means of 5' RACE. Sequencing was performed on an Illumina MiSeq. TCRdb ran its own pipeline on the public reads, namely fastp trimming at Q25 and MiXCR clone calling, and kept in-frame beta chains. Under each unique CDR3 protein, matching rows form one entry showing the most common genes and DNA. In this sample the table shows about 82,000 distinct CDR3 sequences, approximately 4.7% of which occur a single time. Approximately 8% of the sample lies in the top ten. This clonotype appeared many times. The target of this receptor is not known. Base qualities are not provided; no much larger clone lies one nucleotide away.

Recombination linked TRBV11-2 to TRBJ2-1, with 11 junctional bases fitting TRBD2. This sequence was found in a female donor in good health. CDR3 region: CASSPTSGSLLDEQFF. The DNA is TGTGCCAGCAGCCCAACTAGCGGGAGCCTTTTGGATGAGCAGTTCTTC.